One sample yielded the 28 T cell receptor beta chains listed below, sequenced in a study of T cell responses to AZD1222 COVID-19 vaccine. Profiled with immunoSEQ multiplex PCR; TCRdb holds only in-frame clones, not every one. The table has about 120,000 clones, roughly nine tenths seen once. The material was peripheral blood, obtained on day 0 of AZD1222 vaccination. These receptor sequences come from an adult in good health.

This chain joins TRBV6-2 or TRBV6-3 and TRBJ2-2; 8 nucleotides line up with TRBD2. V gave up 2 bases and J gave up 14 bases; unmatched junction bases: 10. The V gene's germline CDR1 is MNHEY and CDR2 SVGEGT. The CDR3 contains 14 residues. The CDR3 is CASSYPTGTRFLFF. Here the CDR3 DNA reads TGTGCCAGCAGTTACCCAACCGGGACTAGGTTCCTGTTTTTT.

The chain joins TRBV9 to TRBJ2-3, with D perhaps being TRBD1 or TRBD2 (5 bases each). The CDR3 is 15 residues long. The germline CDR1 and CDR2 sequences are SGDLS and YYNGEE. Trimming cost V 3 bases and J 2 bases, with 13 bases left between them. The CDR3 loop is CASSGGPTLTDTQYF. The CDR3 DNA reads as TGTGCCAGCAGCGGGGGACCGACACTCACAGATACGCAGTATTTT.

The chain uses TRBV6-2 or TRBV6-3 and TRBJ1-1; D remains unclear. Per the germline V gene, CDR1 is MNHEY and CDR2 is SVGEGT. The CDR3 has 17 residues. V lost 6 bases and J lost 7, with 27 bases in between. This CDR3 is CASSPLLLGTGSGEAFF. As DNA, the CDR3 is TGTGCCAGCAGCCCTTTGCTGTTGGGTACCGGGTCAGGTGAAGCTTTCTTT.

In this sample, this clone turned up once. DNA for the CDR3: TGTGCCAGCAGTGAAGGAACCACGGCTTATAATTCACCCCTCCACTTT. Protein product: CASSEGTTAYNSPLHF. The chain carries TRBV6-1 and TRBJ1-6; D remains unclear. V was clipped by 1 base and J by 4 bases, with 11 bases between them. The CDR3 is 16 amino acids. CDR1 is MNHNS and CDR2 is SASEGT in the germline V gene.

This CDR3 reads CASSLAPGQTYEQYF. In DNA form, the CDR3 reads TGTGCCAGCAGCTTGGCCCCGGGACAGACCTACGAGCAGTACTTC. The chain links TRBV5-4 to TRBJ2-7, with TRBD1 matching 7 bases. Germline loops: CDR1 SGHNT, CDR2 YYREEE (reference sequence). V lost 0 bases and J lost 2; bases outside the gene matches: 5. The CDR3 covers 15 residues.

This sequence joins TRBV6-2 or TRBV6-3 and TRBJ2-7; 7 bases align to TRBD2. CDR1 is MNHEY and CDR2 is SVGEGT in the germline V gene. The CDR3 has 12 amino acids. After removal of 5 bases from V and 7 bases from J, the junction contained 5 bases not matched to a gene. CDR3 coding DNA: TGTGCCAGCAGTACCCTCGGGGGGGAGCAGTACTTC. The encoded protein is CASSTLGGEQYF.

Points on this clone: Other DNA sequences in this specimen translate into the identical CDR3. The CDR3 loop reads CASSFSGYYEQYF. The CDR3 DNA is TGTGCCAGCAGTTTTAGCGGCTACTACGAGCAGTACTTC. The chain joins TRBV27 to TRBJ2-7; D is possibly TRBD2 (6 bases). CDR1 MNHEY and CDR2 SMNVEV come from the germline V gene (reference sequence). The CDR3 totals 13 residues. Trimming took off 3 bases at V and 3 bases at J, with 9 bases between the two ends.

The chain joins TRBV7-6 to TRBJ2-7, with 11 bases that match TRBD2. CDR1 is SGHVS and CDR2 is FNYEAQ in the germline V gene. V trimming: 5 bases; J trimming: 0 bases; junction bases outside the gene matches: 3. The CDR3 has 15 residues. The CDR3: CASSLTSGDSYEQYF. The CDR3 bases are TGTGCCAGCAGCCTGACTAGCGGGGACTCCTACGAGCAGTACTTC.

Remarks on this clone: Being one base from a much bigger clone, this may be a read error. The CDR3 region has the DNA TGTGCCAACAGTTCCCGGGAGGACATCACCGGGGAGCTGTTTTTT. It yields the protein CANSSREDITGELFF. J is TRBJ2-2 and V is TRBV28, with TRBD2 matching 7 bases. This CDR3 comprises 15 residues. From germline, CDR1 is MDHEN and CDR2 SYDVKM.

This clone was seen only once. The CDR3 spells CASSNYRDTGELFF. The CDR3 DNA is TGTGCCAGCAGCAACTACAGGGACACCGGGGAGCTGTTTTTT. This chain joins TRBV11-3 and TRBJ2-2, with D perhaps matching TRBD1 (6 bases). The CDR3 consists of 14 residues. Germline CDR1 is SGHNT and CDR2 is YENEEA. V was clipped by 5 bases and J by 3 bases, with 10 bases between them.

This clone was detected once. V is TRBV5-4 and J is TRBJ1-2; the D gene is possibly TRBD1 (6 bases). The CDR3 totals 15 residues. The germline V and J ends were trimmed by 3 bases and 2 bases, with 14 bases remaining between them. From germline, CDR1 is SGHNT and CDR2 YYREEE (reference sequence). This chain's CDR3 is CASSSFKGTNYGYTF. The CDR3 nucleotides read TGTGCCAGCAGCTCGTTTAAGGGGACAAACTATGGCTACACCTTC.

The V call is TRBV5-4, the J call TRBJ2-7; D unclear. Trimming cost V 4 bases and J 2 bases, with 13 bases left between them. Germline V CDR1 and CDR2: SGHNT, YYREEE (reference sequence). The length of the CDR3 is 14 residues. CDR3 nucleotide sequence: TGTGCCAGCAGCCGATCTTACAGACCCTACGAGCAGTACTTC. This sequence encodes CASSRSYRPYEQYF.

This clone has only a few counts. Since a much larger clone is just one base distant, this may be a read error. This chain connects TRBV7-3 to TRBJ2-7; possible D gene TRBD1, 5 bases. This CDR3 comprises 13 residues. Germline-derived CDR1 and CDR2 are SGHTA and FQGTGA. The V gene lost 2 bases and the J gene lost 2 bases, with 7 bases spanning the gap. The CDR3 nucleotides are TGTGCCAGCAGCTTATCAGGGACCTACGAGCAGTACTTC. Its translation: CASSLSGTYEQYF. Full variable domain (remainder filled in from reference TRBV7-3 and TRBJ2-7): GAGVSQTPSNKVTEKGKYVELRCDPISGHTALYWYRQSLGQGPEFLIYFQGTGAADDSGLPNDRFFAVRPEGSVSTLKIQRTERGDSAVYLCASSLSGTYEQYFGPGTRLTVT.

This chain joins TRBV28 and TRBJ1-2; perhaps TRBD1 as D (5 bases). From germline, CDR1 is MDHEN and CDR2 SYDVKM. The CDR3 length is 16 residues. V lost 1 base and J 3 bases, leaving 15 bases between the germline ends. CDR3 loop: CASSLLDPGTDYGYTF. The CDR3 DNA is TGTGCCAGCAGTTTATTGGATCCCGGGACGGACTATGGCTACACCTTC.

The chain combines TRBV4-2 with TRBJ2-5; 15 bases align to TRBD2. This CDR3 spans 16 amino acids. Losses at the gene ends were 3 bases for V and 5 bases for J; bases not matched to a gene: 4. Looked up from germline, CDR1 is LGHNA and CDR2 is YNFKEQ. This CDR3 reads CASSQTGTSGGETQYF. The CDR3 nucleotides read TGTGCCAGCAGCCAGACCGGGACTAGCGGGGGGGAGACCCAGTACTTC.

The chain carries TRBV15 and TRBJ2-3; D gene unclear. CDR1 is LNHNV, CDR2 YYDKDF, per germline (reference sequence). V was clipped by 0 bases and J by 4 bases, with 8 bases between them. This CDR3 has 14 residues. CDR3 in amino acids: CATSRDRAADTQYF. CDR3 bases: TGTGCCACCAGCAGAGATCGAGCAGCAGATACGCAGTATTTT.

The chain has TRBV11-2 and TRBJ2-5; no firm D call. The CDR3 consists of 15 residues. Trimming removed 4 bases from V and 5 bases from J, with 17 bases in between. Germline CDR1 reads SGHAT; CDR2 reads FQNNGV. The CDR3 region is CASSSSWHLGETQYF. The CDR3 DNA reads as TGTGCCAGCAGCTCATCCTGGCACTTAGGGGAGACCCAGTACTTC.

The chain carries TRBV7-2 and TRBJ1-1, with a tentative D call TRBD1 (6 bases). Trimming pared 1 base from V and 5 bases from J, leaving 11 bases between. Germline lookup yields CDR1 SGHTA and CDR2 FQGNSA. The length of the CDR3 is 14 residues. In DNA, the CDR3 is TGTGCCAGCAGCTTAGTCCCAGGGGTTACTGAAGCTTTCTTT. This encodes CASSLVPGVTEAFF.

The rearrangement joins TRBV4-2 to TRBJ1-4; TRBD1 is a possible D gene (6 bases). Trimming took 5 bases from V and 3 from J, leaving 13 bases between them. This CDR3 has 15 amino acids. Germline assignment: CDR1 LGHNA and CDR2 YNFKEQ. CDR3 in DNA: TGTGCCAGCAGCTACGGACAGAACGCTAATGAAAAACTGTTTTTT. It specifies CASSYGQNANEKLFF.

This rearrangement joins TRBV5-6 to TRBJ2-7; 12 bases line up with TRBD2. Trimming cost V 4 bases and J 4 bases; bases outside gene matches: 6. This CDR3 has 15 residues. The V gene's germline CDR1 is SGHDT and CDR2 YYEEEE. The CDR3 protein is CASSPGLAGLYEQYF. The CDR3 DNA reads TGTGCCAGCAGCCCAGGACTAGCGGGGTTGTACGAGCAGTACTTC.

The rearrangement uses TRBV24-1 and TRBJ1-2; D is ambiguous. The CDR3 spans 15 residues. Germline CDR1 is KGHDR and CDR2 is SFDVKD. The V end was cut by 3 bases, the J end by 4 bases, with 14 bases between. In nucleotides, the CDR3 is TGTGCCACCAGTGATCCGACGCGAGGAGCCTATGGCTACACCTTC. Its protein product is CATSDPTRGAYGYTF.

CDR3 region: CASRWEGSTYNEQFF. CDR3 nucleotide sequence: TGCGCCAGCAGGTGGGAGGGTTCTACCTACAATGAGCAGTTCTTC. This chain links TRBV4-1 with TRBJ2-1, with TRBD2 matching 7 bases. The germline gives CDR1 MGHRA, CDR2 YSYEKL. V was clipped by 6 bases and J by 2 bases; unmatched bases: 7. This CDR3 spans 15 amino acids.

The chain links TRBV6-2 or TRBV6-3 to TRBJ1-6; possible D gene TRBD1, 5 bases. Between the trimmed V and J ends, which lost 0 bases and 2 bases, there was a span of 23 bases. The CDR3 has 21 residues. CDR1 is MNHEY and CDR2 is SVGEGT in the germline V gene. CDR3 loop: CASSYSYPRDGRGTYNSPLHF. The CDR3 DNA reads TGTGCCAGCAGTTACTCGTACCCCCGGGACGGTCGTGGAACCTATAATTCACCCCTCCACTTT.

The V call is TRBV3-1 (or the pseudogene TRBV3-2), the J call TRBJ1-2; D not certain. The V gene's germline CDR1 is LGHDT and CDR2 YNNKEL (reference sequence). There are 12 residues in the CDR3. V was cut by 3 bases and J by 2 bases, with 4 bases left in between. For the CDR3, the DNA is TGTGCCAGCAGCCAGCTGAACTATGGCTACACCTTC. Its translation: CASSQLNYGYTF.

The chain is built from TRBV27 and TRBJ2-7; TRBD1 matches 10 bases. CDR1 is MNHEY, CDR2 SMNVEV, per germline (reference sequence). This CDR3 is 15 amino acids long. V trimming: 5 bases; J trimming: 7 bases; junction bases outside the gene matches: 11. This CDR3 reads CASSAGTGAPGEQYF. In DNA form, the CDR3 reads TGTGCCAGCAGTGCAGGGACAGGGGCTCCGGGGGAGCAGTACTTC.

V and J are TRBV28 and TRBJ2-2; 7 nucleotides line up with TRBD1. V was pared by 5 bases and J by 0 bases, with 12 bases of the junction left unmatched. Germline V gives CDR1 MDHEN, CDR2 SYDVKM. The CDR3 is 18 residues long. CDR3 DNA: TGTGCCAGCAGTCCACGGACAGGCTTACGTTCGAACACCGGGGAGCTGTTTTTT. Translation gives CASSPRTGLRSNTGELFF.

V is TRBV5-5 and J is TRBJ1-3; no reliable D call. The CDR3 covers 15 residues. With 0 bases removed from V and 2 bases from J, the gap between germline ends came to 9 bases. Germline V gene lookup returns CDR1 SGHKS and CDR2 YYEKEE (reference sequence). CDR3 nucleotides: TGTGCCAGCAGCTTGGGACTGGGAACTGGAAACACCATATATTTT. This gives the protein CASSLGLGTGNTIYF.

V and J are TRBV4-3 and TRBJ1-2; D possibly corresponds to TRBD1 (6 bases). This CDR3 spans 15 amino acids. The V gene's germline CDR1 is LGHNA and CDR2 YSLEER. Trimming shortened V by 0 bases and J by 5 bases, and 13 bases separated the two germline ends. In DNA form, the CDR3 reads TGCGCCAGCAGCCAAGATCGGGGGCTACGGTATGGCTACACCTTC. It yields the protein CASSQDRGLRYGYTF.